These 28 T cell receptor beta chains share one sample of origin, sequenced in a study of blood T cell repertoires in COVID-19. The table came from immunoSEQ multiplex PCR; TCRdb's copy has only in-frame clones and leaves some out. The table lists about 420,000 clones, 85% to 90% of them singletons. Sequencing input: peripheral blood. The receptor source for this set is a man in his late teens or twenties with COVID-19, enrolled during active disease.

The chain is built from TRBV7-8 and TRBJ2-1; 15 nucleotides agree with TRBD2. J was trimmed by 7 bases and V by 5 bases; bases with no gene match: 3. This CDR3 region has 15 residues. Looked up from germline, CDR1 is SGHVS and CDR2 is FQNEAQ. CDR3: CASSPGLAGGNEQFF. The DNA of the CDR3 is TGTGCCAGCAGCCCAGGACTAGCGGGAGGGAATGAGCAGTTCTTC.

This sequence joins TRBV18 and TRBJ2-5; 8 positions match TRBD1. Trimming at V came to 3 bases and at J to 6 bases, leaving 12 bases not matched to a gene. The germline V gene encodes CDR1 KGHSH and CDR2 LQKENI. The CDR3 spans 16 residues. The CDR3 sequence is CASSPAGGGIIKTQYF. The CDR3 nucleotides read TGTGCCAGCTCACCCGCAGGGGGCGGAATTATAAAGACCCAGTACTTC.

The chain carries TRBV28 and TRBJ1-6; tentative D call: TRBD1 (5 bases). This CDR3 is built from 14 residues. Trimming took 4 bases from V and 7 from J, leaving 11 bases between them. CDR1 and CDR2 (germline): MDHEN, SYDVKM. This chain's CDR3 is CASSYRPTNSPLHF. In nucleotides, the CDR3 is TGTGCCAGCAGTTACAGGCCAACCAATTCACCCCTCCACTTT.

This rearrangement joins TRBV4-1 to TRBJ1-2; 7 bases are a match to TRBD1. The junction had 10 bases not matched to a gene; V was cut back by 3 bases and J by 6 bases. CDR3 length: 15 residues. CDR1 and CDR2 from the germline V gene are MGHRA and YSYEKL. The CDR3 spells CASSHTPGTENGYTF. CDR3 bases: TGCGCCAGCAGCCATACCCCCGGGACAGAAAATGGCTACACCTTC.

The chain links TRBV27 to TRBJ1-5; D perhaps matches TRBD1 (6 bases). The CDR3 totals 13 residues. Trimming pared 4 bases from V and 3 bases from J, leaving 7 bases between. In germline, CDR1 is MNHEY, CDR2 SMNVEV (reference sequence). The CDR3, as DNA: TGTGCCAGCAGTTACAGGGTCAATCAGCCCCAGCATTTT. This sequence encodes CASSYRVNQPQHF.

V usage is TRBV2 and J usage is TRBJ1-5; D uncertain. Trimming shortened V by 6 bases and J by 5 bases, and 11 bases separated the two germline ends. This CDR3 spans 13 amino acids. The germline V gene encodes CDR1 SNHLY and CDR2 FYNNEI. In nucleotides, the CDR3 is TGTGCCAGCAGGAAGCGGGCGGATCAGCCCCAGCATTTT. This translates into CASRKRADQPQHF.

V and J are TRBV5-4 and TRBJ2-7, with D perhaps TRBD2 (6 bases). The CDR3 totals 14 residues. Germline loops: CDR1 SGHNT, CDR2 YYREEE (reference sequence). V shed 4 bases and J shed 4 bases, with 15 bases lying between them. CDR3 loop: CASSLPGTEYEQYF. The CDR3 coding sequence is TGTGCCAGCAGCCTTCCCGGGACTGAGTACGAGCAGTACTTC.

This chain uses TRBV11-3 with TRBJ1-1, with TRBD1 identical over 8 bases. Germline V gene data show CDR1 as SGHNT and CDR2 as YENEEA. Unmatched junction bases numbered 3, after V lost 5 bases and J lost 1 base. The CDR3 contains 14 residues. The CDR3 DNA follows: TGTGCCAGCAGCCGAGACAGGGGGAACACTGAAGCTTTCTTT. Its translation is CASSRDRGNTEAFF.

This rearrangement joins TRBV12-3 or TRBV12-4 to TRBJ1-5; D unclear. This CDR3 contains 13 residues. V lost 3 bases to trimming and J lost 7 bases, with 10 bases between them. The CDR3 sequence: CASSLGGQQPQHF. In nucleotides, the CDR3 is TGTGCCAGCAGTTTGGGAGGGCAACAGCCCCAGCATTTT.

The V gene is TRBV4-2, the J gene TRBJ2-4; maybe TRBD2 (5 bases). The CDR3 length is 15 residues. The ends were cut back, 0 bases at V and 2 bases at J, with 8 bases in the middle. Germline lookup yields CDR1 LGHNA and CDR2 YNFKEQ. CDR3 DNA sequence: TGTGCCAGCAGCCAAGACCGGGATCCCAAAAACATTCAGTACTTC. Protein sequence: CASSQDRDPKNIQYF.

The J gene is TRBJ2-1, the V gene TRBV29-1, with D possibly TRBD2 on 6 matching bases. This CDR3 region has 12 residues. CDR1 and CDR2 (germline): SQVTM, ANQGSEA. V lost 7 bases and J 5 bases, leaving 12 bases between the germline ends. The CDR3 nucleotides read TGCAGCGGACCCGGCGGGAACAATGAGCAGTTCTTC. It codes for CSGPGGNNEQFF.

The rearrangement links TRBV18 to TRBJ1-2; D is unresolved. The V and J ends lost 0 bases and 4 bases respectively, with 12 bases between them. CDR3 size: 15 residues. Germline-derived CDR1 and CDR2 are KGHSH and LQKENI. CDR3 region: CASSPPVRLLYGYTF. The CDR3 DNA reads TGTGCCAGCTCACCACCGGTCAGACTCCTCTATGGCTACACCTTC. The full variable domain, its missing parts supplied by reference TRBV18 and TRBJ1-2, is NAGVMQNPRHLVRRRGQEARLRCSPMKGHSHVYWYRQLPEEGLKFMVYLQKENIIDESGMPKERFSAEFPKEGPSILRIQQVVRGDSAAYFCASSPPVRLLYGYTFGSGTRLTVV.

The V gene is TRBV9, the J gene TRBJ2-3; 10 positions agree with TRBD1. This CDR3 region has 17 residues. J was trimmed by 1 base and V by 0 bases; bases with no gene match: 5. Germline CDR1 SGDLS, CDR2 YYNGEE. The CDR3 coding sequence is TGTGCCAGCAGCGTAGGATCTGGACAGGGGGGCACAGATACGCAGTATTTT. This encodes CASSVGSGQGGTDTQYF.

The rearrangement uses TRBV19 and TRBJ2-2; possible D gene TRBD1, 6 bases. The CDR3 runs 15 residues. The ends were cut back, 4 bases at V and 3 bases at J, with 12 bases in the middle. Per germline, CDR1 LNHDA and CDR2 SQIVND (reference sequence). In nucleotides, the CDR3 is TGTGCCAGTAGTACCCTGACAGGAGACACCGGGGAGCTGTTTTTT. Translation gives CASSTLTGDTGELFF. Variable domain in full (rest from reference TRBV19 and TRBJ2-2): DGGITQSPKYLFRKEGQNVTLSCEQNLNHDAMYWYRQDPGQGLRLIYYSQIVNDFQKGDIAEGYSVSREKKESFPLTVTSAQKNPTAFYLCASSTLTGDTGELFFGEGSRLTVL.

This clone was found a few times. V is TRBV7-2 and J is TRBJ1-2; unclear D gene. V lost 2 bases to trimming and J lost 3 bases, with 7 bases between them. Germline V gene data show CDR1 as SGHTA and CDR2 as FQGNSA. CDR3 length: 13 amino acids. The CDR3 spells CASSLYGDYGYTF. CDR3 nucleotides: TGTGCCAGCAGCTTATACGGGGACTATGGCTACACCTTC.

The chain joins TRBV6-6 to TRBJ2-5; 10 bases align to TRBD1. CDR1 and CDR2 (germline): MNHNY, SVGAGI (reference sequence). This CDR3 is 15 amino acids long. J lost 4 bases, V lost 5 bases, and 7 bases had no gene match. The DNA for the CDR3 is TGTGCCAGCAGTCCCGGGACAGGGGCTCTAGAGACCCAGTACTTC. This encodes CASSPGTGALETQYF.

The rearrangement joins TRBV2 to TRBJ2-7; a weak D match, TRBD1 (6 bases). V was clipped by 6 bases and J by 6 bases, with 15 bases between them. The CDR3 runs 13 residues. Germline values: CDR1 SNHLY, CDR2 FYNNEI. CDR3 DNA sequence: TGTGCCAGCAGATGGGACACGAAGGGCGAGCAGTACTTC. Translating it yields CASRWDTKGEQYF.

The chain has TRBV7-2 and TRBJ2-5; 8 nucleotides align to TRBD2. Germline CDR1 is SGHTA and CDR2 is FQGNSA. CDR3 length: 14 amino acids. J was trimmed by 2 bases and V by 5 bases; bases with no gene match: 4. CDR3 loop: CASSPGLAQETQYF. CDR3 bases: TGTGCCAGCAGCCCAGGACTAGCACAAGAGACCCAGTACTTC.

This chain joins TRBV2 and TRBJ1-2, with 8 positions matching TRBD1. CDR3 length: 15 residues. J lost 3 bases, V lost 6 bases, and 9 bases had no gene match. Germline V gene lookup returns CDR1 SNHLY and CDR2 FYNNEI. This CDR3 reads CASSPQGQGYYGYTF. Written as DNA, the CDR3 is TGTGCCAGCAGCCCTCAAGGACAGGGATACTATGGCTACACCTTC.

The chain employs TRBV7-8 and TRBJ1-1; D not certain. The CDR3 contains 14 residues. V lost 1 base, J lost 1 base, and 7 bases lay in between. The germline V gene encodes CDR1 SGHVS and CDR2 FQNEAQ. The CDR3 DNA reads as TGTGCCAGCAGCTTAGACAGACGGAACACTGAAGCTTTCTTT. Amino acids: CASSLDRRNTEAFF.

The rearrangement uses TRBV3-1 (or the pseudogene TRBV3-2) and TRBJ2-5, with a possible D match to TRBD1 (6 bases). Germline CDR1 LGHDT, CDR2 YNNKEL (reference sequence). Deletions cut 3 bases from V and 5 bases from J, with 13 bases between. The CDR3 length is 14 residues. The CDR3 sequence is CASSHAQGSETQYF. The CDR3 coding sequence is TGTGCCAGCAGCCATGCACAGGGATCTGAGACCCAGTACTTC.

This clone showed up just a few times. The V gene is TRBV5-1, the J gene TRBJ2-7, with TRBD2 identical over 11 bases. V lost 2 bases and J lost 3; bases outside the gene matches: 1. The CDR3 consists of 14 residues. The germline V gene has CDR1 SGHRS and CDR2 YFSETQ. As DNA, the CDR3 is TGCGCCAGCAGCTTTAGCGGGGGGGGCTACGAGCAGTACTTC. Protein product: CASSFSGGGYEQYF.

This chain connects TRBV2 to TRBJ1-4; the match to TRBD1 covers 9 bases. This CDR3 has 15 residues. Germline CDR1 is SNHLY and CDR2 is FYNNEI. The V and J ends lost 6 bases and 5 bases, in that order; junction bases with no gene match: 7. CDR3 loop: CASSGGQGGNEKLFF. CDR3 DNA sequence: TGTGCCAGCAGCGGGGGACAGGGAGGCAATGAAAAACTGTTTTTT.

This CDR3 reads CASSWDNDYGYTF. The CDR3, as DNA: TGCGCCAGCAGCTGGGACAACGACTATGGCTACACCTTC. This chain connects TRBV5-1 to TRBJ1-2; perhaps TRBD1 as D (6 bases). Per germline, CDR1 SGHRS and CDR2 YFSETQ. This CDR3 comprises 13 residues. Trimming took off 3 bases at V and 3 bases at J, with 9 bases between the two ends.

V and J are TRBV13 and TRBJ2-7; D is possibly TRBD1 (6 bases). Between the trimmed V and J ends, which lost 4 bases and 2 bases, there was a span of 15 bases. CDR1 and CDR2 (germline): PRHDT, FYEKMQ (reference sequence). This CDR3 is 15 amino acids long. As DNA, the CDR3 is TGTGCCAGCAGCTCTTCTTCGACAGGAACCTACGAGCAGTACTTC. The encoded protein is CASSSSSTGTYEQYF. Full variable domain (rest looked up from reference TRBV13 and TRBJ2-7): AAGVIQSPRHLIKEKRETATLKCYPIPRHDTVYWYQQGPGQDPQFLISFYEKMQSDKGSIPDRFSAQQFSDYHSELNMSSLELGDSALYFCASSSSSTGTYEQYFGPGTRLTVT.

The gene calls are TRBV7-9 and TRBJ2-1; 9 positions agree with TRBD1. The CDR3 consists of 15 residues. Germline trimming cut 5 bases from V and 7 bases from J; bases unmatched to any gene: 9. Germline V gives CDR1 SEHNR, CDR2 FQNEAQ (reference sequence). The CDR3 protein is CASSPGTGRGNEQFF. The CDR3 coding sequence is TGTGCCAGCAGCCCTGGGACAGGGAGGGGGAATGAGCAGTTCTTC.

The genes are TRBV2 and TRBJ2-4; 8 positions agree with TRBD1. This CDR3 spans 13 amino acids. Germline values: CDR1 SNHLY, CDR2 FYNNEI. With 1 base clipped from V and 10 bases from J, the junction kept 3 bases outside the gene matches. The CDR3 DNA is TGTGCCAGCAGTGAAGGGACAGGGTTTATTCAGTACTTC. It is translated as CASSEGTGFIQYF. Supplemented by reference TRBV2 and TRBJ2-4, the full variable domain reads EPEVTQTPSHQVTQMGQEVILRCVPISNHLYFYWYRQILGQKVEFLVSFYNNEISEKSEIFDDQFSVERPDGSNFTLKIRSTKLEDSAMYFCASSEGTGFIQYFGAGTRLSVL.

This sequence joins TRBV18 and TRBJ2-3; a weak D match, TRBD1 (5 bases). The CDR3 totals 17 residues. Germline V gene sequence: CDR1 KGHSH, CDR2 LQKENI. Trimming shortened V by 0 bases and J by 2 bases, and 15 bases separated the two germline ends. The CDR3 protein is CASSPPQSPGPTDTQYF. The CDR3 DNA reads TGTGCCAGCTCACCACCTCAATCGCCAGGGCCCACAGATACGCAGTATTTT.